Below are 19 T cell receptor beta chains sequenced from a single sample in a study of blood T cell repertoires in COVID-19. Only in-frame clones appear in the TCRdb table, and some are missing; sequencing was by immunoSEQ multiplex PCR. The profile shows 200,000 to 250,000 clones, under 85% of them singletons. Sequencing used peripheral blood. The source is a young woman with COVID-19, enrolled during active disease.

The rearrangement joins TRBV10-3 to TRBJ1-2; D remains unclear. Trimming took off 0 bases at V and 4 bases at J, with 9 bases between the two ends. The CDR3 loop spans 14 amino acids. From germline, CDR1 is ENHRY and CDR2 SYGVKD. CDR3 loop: CAISESRQLYGYTF. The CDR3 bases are TGTGCCATCAGTGAGTCGAGGCAGCTCTATGGCTACACCTTC.

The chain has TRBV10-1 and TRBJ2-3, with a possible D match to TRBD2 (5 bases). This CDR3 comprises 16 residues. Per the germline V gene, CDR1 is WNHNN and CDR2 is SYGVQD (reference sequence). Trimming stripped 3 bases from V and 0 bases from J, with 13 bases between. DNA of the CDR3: TGCGCCAGCAGTGATGTGAGCGGCCCGAGCACAGATACGCAGTATTTT. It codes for CASSDVSGPSTDTQYF.

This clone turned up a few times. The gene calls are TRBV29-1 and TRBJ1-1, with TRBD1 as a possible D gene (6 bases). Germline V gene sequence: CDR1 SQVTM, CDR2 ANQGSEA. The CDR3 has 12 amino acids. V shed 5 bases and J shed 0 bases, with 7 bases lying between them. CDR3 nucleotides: TGCAGCGTTCACAGGGTGAACACTGAAGCTTTCTTT. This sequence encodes CSVHRVNTEAFF.

For the CDR3, the DNA is TGCGCCAGCAGCTTATCCGCGGGAGGGCCGGAGGAGACCCAGTACTTC. Its protein product is CASSLSAGGPEETQYF. J is TRBJ2-5 and V is TRBV5-1; TRBD2 matches at 9 bases. With V trimmed by 2 bases and J by 5 bases, 10 bases remained unmatched. The CDR3 loop spans 16 amino acids. CDR1 and CDR2 from the germline V gene are SGHRS and YFSETQ.

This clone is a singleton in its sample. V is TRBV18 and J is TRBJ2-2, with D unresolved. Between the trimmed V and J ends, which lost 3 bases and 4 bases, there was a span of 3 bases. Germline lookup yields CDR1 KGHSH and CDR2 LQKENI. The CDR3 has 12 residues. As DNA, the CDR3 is TGTGCCAGCTCACCCATCACCGGGGAGCTGTTTTTT. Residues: CASSPITGELFF.

CDR3 bases: TGTGCCAGCAGCCGAGAACCCCTAGCGATCGGAAATGAGCAGTTCTTC. Protein: CASSREPLAIGNEQFF. The chain combines TRBV7-9 with TRBJ2-1, with D possibly being TRBD2 (6 bases). Germline assignment: CDR1 SEHNR and CDR2 FQNEAQ (reference sequence). CDR3 size: 16 residues. V was pared by 5 bases and J by 7 bases, with 21 bases between.

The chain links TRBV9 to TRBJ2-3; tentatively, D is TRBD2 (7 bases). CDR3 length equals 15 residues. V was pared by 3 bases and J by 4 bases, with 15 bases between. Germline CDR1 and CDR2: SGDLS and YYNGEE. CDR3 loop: CASSGEGRGSDTQYF. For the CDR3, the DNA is TGTGCCAGCAGCGGGGAGGGCAGGGGATCAGATACGCAGTATTTT.

Here the CDR3 DNA reads TGTGCCAGCAGCTTAGATCCCGAGGGAAACACCATATATTTT. Protein: CASSLDPEGNTIYF. The chain has TRBV11-2 and TRBJ1-3; D is undetermined. V was cut by 0 bases and J by 4 bases, with 7 bases left in between. CDR3 length: 14 amino acids. Germline V lookup: CDR1 SGHAT, CDR2 FQNNGV.

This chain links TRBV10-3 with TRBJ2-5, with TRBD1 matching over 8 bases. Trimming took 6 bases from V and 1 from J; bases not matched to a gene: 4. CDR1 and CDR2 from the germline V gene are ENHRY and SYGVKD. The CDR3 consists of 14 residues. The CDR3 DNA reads TGTGCCATCAGCCAGGACAGGGTCCAAGAGACCCAGTACTTC. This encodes CAISQDRVQETQYF.

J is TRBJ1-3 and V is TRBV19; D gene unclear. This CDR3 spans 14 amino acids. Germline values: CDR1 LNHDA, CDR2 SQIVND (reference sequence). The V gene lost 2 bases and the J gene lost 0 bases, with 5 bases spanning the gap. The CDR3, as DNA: TGTGCCAGTAGTATATCCATCTCTGGAAACACCATATATTTT. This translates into CASSISISGNTIYF.

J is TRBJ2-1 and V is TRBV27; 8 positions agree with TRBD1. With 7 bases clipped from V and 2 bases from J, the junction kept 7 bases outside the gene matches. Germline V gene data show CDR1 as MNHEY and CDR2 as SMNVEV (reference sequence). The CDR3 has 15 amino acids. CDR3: CASKQGAWAYNEQFF. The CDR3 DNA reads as TGTGCCAGCAAGCAGGGGGCTTGGGCCTACAATGAGCAGTTCTTC.

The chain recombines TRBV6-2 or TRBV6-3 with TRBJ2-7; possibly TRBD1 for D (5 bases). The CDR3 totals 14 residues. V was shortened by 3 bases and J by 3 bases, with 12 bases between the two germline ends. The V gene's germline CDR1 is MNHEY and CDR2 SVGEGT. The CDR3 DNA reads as TGTGCCAGCAGTTATACAGGACAAATCTACGAGCAGTACTTC. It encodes CASSYTGQIYEQYF.

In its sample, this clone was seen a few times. CDR3 in DNA: TGTGCCAGCAGCTCTAGCGGGGGGGGCTCCTACAATGAGCAGTTCTTC. This translates into CASSSSGGGSYNEQFF. V usage is TRBV7-6 and J usage is TRBJ2-1; TRBD2 matches 12 bases. V lost 4 bases, J lost 0 bases, and 1 base stayed unmatched. CDR3 length: 16 residues. Germline V gene data show CDR1 as SGHVS and CDR2 as FNYEAQ.

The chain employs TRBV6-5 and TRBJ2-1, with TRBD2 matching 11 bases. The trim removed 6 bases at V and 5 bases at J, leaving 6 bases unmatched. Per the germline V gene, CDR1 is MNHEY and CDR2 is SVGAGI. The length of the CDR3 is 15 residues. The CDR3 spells CASRASGGMHNEQFF. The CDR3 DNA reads TGTGCCAGCAGGGCTAGCGGGGGGATGCACAATGAGCAGTTCTTC.

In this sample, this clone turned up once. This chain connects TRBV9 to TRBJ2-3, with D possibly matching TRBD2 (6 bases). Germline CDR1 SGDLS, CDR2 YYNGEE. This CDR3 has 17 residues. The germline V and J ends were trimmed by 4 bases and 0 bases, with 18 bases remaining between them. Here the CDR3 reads CASSRGRTSTSTDTQYF. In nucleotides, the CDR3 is TGTGCCAGCAGCCGTGGGAGGACATCTACTAGCACAGATACGCAGTATTTT.

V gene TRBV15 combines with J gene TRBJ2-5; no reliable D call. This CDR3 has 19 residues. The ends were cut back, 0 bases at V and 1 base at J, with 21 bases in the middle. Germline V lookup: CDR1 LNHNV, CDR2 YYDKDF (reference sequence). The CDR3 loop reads CATSREKVDFAGVQETQYF. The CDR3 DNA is TGTGCCACCAGCAGAGAGAAGGTAGACTTTGCTGGTGTCCAAGAGACCCAGTACTTC.

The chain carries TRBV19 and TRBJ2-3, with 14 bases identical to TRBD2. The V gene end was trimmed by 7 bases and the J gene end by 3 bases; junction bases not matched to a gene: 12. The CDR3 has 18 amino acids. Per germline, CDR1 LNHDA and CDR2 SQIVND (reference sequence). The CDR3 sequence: CASKGRLAGGPGTDTQYF. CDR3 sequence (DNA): TGTGCCAGTAAGGGACGACTAGCGGGGGGGCCCGGGACAGATACGCAGTATTTT.

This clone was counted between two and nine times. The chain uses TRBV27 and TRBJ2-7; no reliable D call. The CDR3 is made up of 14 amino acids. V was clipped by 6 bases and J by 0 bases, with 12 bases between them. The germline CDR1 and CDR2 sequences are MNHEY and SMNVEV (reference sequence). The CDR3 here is CASSETGSSYEQYF. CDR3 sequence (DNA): TGTGCCAGCAGCGAAACCGGGTCCTCCTACGAGCAGTACTTC.

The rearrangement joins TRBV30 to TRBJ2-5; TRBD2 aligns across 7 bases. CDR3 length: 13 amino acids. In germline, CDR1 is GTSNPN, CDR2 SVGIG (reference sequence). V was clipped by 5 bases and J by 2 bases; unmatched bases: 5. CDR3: CAWRTSRQETQYF. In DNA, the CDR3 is TGTGCCTGGCGGACTAGTCGGCAAGAGACCCAGTACTTC.